The entry below describes one T cell receptor (beta chain). Its cognate antigen is unknown. Other DNA sequences of this sample code for an identical CDR3. Measured with immunoSEQ multiplex PCR; TCRdb has only the in-frame clones, and not every one. The sample lists roughly 2,500,000 clones; roughly 93% were seen once. The V and J ends lost 7 bases and 2 bases respectively, with 12 bases between them. Germline CDR1 and CDR2: LNHDA and SQIVND (reference sequence). The CDR3 runs 13 residues. This record comes from a study of shared clonotypes between healthy human individuals. Whole-study findings and limits: A reduction in generation probabilities was seen for non-shared clonotypes relative to those shared by all four donors. Rarefaction showed sorted-subset sequencing was incomplete despite large depth. Estimated clonotype richness was generally higher in naive than memory subsets.

The sequencing sample was made of naive CD4+ T cells from PBMCs. The subset denotes: CD45RA+ positively selected. The chain uses TRBV19 and TRBJ2-7; D might be TRBD1 or TRBD2, each matching 5 bases. This clonotype originated in a man between 18 and 35 years old in good health. Some clones in this sample may be carry-over from other donors' samples. The CDR3 reads CASTGTGTYEQYF. The CDR3, as DNA: TGTGCCAGTACCGGGACCGGGACCTACGAGCAGTACTTC.